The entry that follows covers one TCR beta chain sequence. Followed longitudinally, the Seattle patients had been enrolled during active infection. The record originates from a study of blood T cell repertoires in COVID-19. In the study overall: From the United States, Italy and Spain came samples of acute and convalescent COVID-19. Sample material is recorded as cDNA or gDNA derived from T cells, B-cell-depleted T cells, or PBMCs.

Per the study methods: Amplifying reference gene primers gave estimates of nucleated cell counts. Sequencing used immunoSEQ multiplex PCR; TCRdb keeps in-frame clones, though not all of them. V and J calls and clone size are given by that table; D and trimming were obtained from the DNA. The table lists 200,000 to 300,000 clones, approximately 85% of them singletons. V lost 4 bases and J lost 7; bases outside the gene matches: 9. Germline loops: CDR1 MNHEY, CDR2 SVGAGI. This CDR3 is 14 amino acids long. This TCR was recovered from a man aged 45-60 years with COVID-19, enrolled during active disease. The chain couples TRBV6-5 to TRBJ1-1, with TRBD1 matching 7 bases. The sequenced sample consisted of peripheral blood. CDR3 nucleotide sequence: TGTGCCAGCAGTTCGCAGGGGGTTTCGAATGAAGCTTTCTTT. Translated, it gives CASSSQGVSNEAFF.